The 25 T cell receptor beta chains below all came from one sample that was sequenced in a study of TIL therapy for anti-PD-1-resistant metastatic lung cancer. Time point: pre-treatment sample, taken before nivolumab and TIL therapy. Sequencing used immunoSEQ v3. Sequencing used immunoSEQ multiplex PCR; TCRdb keeps in-frame clones, though not all of them. This table has fewer than 65,000 clones, 80% to 90% appearing once. The sample here was blood, taken at baseline. The receptors were sampled from a person aged 25 to 80 with non-small cell lung cancer.

This clone was detected once. This sequence joins TRBV5-4 and TRBJ2-7, with 9 bases aligning to TRBD2. Germline CDR1 SGHNT, CDR2 YYREEE (reference sequence). The J segment lost 4 bases and the V segment lost 1 base, leaving 6 bases of the junction unmatched. This CDR3 comprises 15 residues. The CDR3 DNA sequence: TGTGCCAGCAGCTTGTCTGCGGGAGGGCCGTACGAGCAGTACTTC. Translating it yields CASSLSAGGPYEQYF. The whole variable domain, remainder taken from reference TRBV5-4 and TRBJ2-7, is ETGVTQSPTHLIKTRGQQVTLRCSSQSGHNTVSWYQQALGQGPQFIFQYYREEENGRGNFPPRFSGLQFPNYSSELNVNALELDDSALYLCASSLSAGGPYEQYFGPGTRLTVT.

The CDR3 sequence: CATSDLRRRLFF. The CDR3 bases are TGTGCCACCAGCGACCTCCGACGCCGGCTGTTCTTC. The V and J genes are TRBV15 and TRBJ2-1; D gene uncertain. V lost 5 bases, J lost 15 bases, and 17 bases lay in between. Germline V gene lookup returns CDR1 LNHNV and CDR2 YYDKDF (reference sequence). The CDR3 runs 12 residues.

The chain links TRBV3-1 (or the pseudogene TRBV3-2) to TRBJ2-5, with 7 bases fitting TRBD2. Germline V gene lookup returns CDR1 LGHDT and CDR2 YNNKEL (reference sequence). V shed 8 bases and J 1 base; nucleotides not matched to a gene: 10. The CDR3 consists of 15 residues. CDR3 in amino acids: CASAHNAGVQETQYF. The CDR3 DNA follows: TGTGCCAGCGCACACAATGCGGGGGTCCAAGAGACCCAGTACTTC.

The V and J genes are TRBV20-1 and TRBJ1-1; D is perhaps TRBD1 (5 bases). Germline assignment: CDR1 DFQATT and CDR2 SNEGSKA (reference sequence). The V end was cut by 3 bases, the J end by 4 bases, with 12 bases between. The CDR3 has 13 amino acids. CDR3 nucleotide sequence: TGCAGTGCTAGTGAGGGGTCTGGCACTGAAGCTTTCTTT. It codes for CSASEGSGTEAFF.

This chain connects TRBV30 to TRBJ2-1; D is tentatively TRBD1 or TRBD2 (5 bases each). The length of the CDR3 is 14 residues. The germline V and J ends were trimmed by 0 bases and 5 bases, with 11 bases remaining between them. Germline V gene lookup returns CDR1 GTSNPN and CDR2 SVGIG (reference sequence). This CDR3 is CAWSVRGADNEQFF. The CDR3 DNA reads TGTGCCTGGAGTGTACGGGGCGCGGACAATGAGCAGTTCTTC.

In its sample, this clone was seen a few times. The chain joins TRBV4-1 to TRBJ1-5, with D uncertain. Germline CDR1 reads MGHRA; CDR2 reads YSYEKL. The V and J ends lost 4 bases and 0 bases respectively, with 16 bases between them. The CDR3 contains 17 residues. CDR3 nucleotides: TGCGCCAGCAGCCCTAAACCAGGAGATTATAGCAATCAGCCCCAGCATTTT. It encodes CASSPKPGDYSNQPQHF.

The chain links TRBV5-1 to TRBJ1-3, with TRBD1 as a possible D gene (6 bases). Trimming stripped 7 bases from V and 1 base from J, with 27 bases between. This CDR3 spans 19 amino acids. The V gene's germline CDR1 is SGHRS and CDR2 YFSETQ. The CDR3 coding sequence is TGCGCCAGCCGTAGGGCACAGGGCCCGAACGGTGGGTCTGGAAACACCATATATTTT. Translating it yields CASRRAQGPNGGSGNTIYF. Filled out from reference TRBV5-1 and TRBJ1-3, the complete variable domain reads KAGVTQTPRYLIKTRGQQVTLSCSPISGHRSVSWYQQTPGQGLQFLFEYFSETQRNKGNFPGRFSGRQFSNSRSEMNVSTLELGDSALYLCASRRAQGPNGGSGNTIYFGEGSWLTVV.

This sequence joins TRBV19 and TRBJ1-1; the match to TRBD1 covers 7 bases. CDR1 LNHDA and CDR2 SQIVND come from the germline V gene (reference sequence). J lost 6 bases, V lost 2 bases, and 0 bases had no gene match. The CDR3 consists of 12 residues. The CDR3 sequence: CASSIQGAEAFF. The DNA for the CDR3 is TGTGCCAGTAGTATACAGGGGGCTGAAGCTTTCTTT.

CDR3 sequence: CASSQFSYNEQFF. CDR3 coding DNA: TGCGCCAGCAGCCAATTCTCCTACAATGAGCAGTTCTTC. This chain links TRBV4-3 with TRBJ2-1; D not resolved. V shed 2 bases and J shed 0 bases, with 2 bases lying between them. The CDR3 runs 13 residues. CDR1 LGHNA and CDR2 YSLEER come from the germline V gene.

The CDR3 sequence: CASSEGGAGTGELFF. The CDR3 DNA reads as TGTGCCAGCAGCGAGGGGGGCGCGGGCACCGGGGAGCTGTTTTTT. The chain is built from TRBV9 and TRBJ2-2, with D perhaps being TRBD1 or TRBD2 (6 bases each). Deletions cut 3 bases from V and 4 bases from J, with 13 bases between. The CDR3 runs to 15 residues. Germline CDR1 reads SGDLS; CDR2 reads YYNGEE.

The chain recombines TRBV21-1 with TRBJ2-1; TRBD2 is the table's D call and was not checked against the DNA. TRBV21-1 is a known pseudogene. CDR3 size: 17 residues. CDR3 in amino acids: CASSKARTSPDYNEQFF. In DNA, the CDR3 is TGTGCCAGCAGCAAAGCCCGCACTTCCCCCGACTACAATGAGCAGTTCTTC.

This clone was detected only a few times. The DNA of the CDR3 is TGTGCCAGCTCACCACCGGGGAGCTCCTACGAGCAGTACTTC. Translating gives CASSPPGSSYEQYF. The chain carries TRBV18 and TRBJ2-7, with D maybe TRBD2 (5 bases). CDR1 KGHSH and CDR2 LQKENI come from the germline V gene. This CDR3 has 14 residues. Trimming took 0 bases from V and 0 from J, leaving 6 bases between them.

The J gene is TRBJ2-3, the V gene TRBV18; unclear D gene. Looked up from germline, CDR1 is KGHSH and CDR2 is LQKENI. The length of the CDR3 is 15 residues. V was clipped by 2 bases and J by 4 bases, with 13 bases between them. The CDR3 DNA reads TGTGCCAGCTCACCAGGAACCCTCTCCGCAGATACGCAGTATTTT. Translating it yields CASSPGTLSADTQYF.

The genes are TRBV6-2 or TRBV6-3 and TRBJ1-2; no definite D call. Per germline, CDR1 MNHEY and CDR2 SVGEGT. Trimming cost V 5 bases and J 8 bases, with 15 bases left between them. The CDR3 spans 13 residues. CDR3 DNA: TGTGCCAGCAGTCTTACTGACCTTGCGGGCTACACCTTC. Amino acid sequence: CASSLTDLAGYTF.

V is TRBV12-3 or TRBV12-4 and J is TRBJ2-5; D gene uncertain. The CDR3 consists of 13 residues. Trimming took 3 bases from V and 10 from J, leaving 15 bases between them. The CDR3 sequence is CASSFLSATNQYF. CDR3 bases: TGTGCCAGCAGTTTTTTGTCAGCCACGAACCAGTACTTC.

The chain has TRBV10-2 and TRBJ2-3, with no clear D. This CDR3 spans 11 amino acids. V was pared by 8 bases and J by 4 bases, with 7 bases between. CDR1 is WSHSY and CDR2 is SAAADI in the germline V gene. The CDR3 here is CASATSDTQYF. DNA of the CDR3: TGCGCCAGCGCCACATCAGATACGCAGTATTTT.

The chain links TRBV5-5 to TRBJ2-6; no definite D call. The germline CDR1 and CDR2 sequences are SGHKS and YYEKEE (reference sequence). This CDR3 comprises 17 residues. V lost 0 bases, J lost 0 bases, and 10 bases lay in between. The CDR3 reads CASSLEPKPSGANVLTF. CDR3 coding DNA: TGTGCCAGCAGCTTGGAGCCAAAACCCTCTGGGGCCAACGTCCTGACTTTC.

This sequence joins TRBV5-1 and TRBJ2-7; the D gene could be TRBD1 or TRBD2 (5 bases each). The germline CDR1 and CDR2 sequences are SGHRS and YFSETQ. This CDR3 spans 14 amino acids. V was clipped by 4 bases and J by 1 base, with 12 bases between them. The CDR3 DNA is TGCGCCAGCAGCGCCCAGGGACGTTCCTACGAGCAGTACTTC. This gives the protein CASSAQGRSYEQYF. The complete variable domain, with remaining parts taken from reference TRBV5-1 and TRBJ2-7, reads KAGVTQTPRYLIKTRGQQVTLSCSPISGHRSVSWYQQTPGQGLQFLFEYFSETQRNKGNFPGRFSGRQFSNSRSEMNVSTLELGDSALYLCASSAQGRSYEQYFGPGTRLTVT.

This clone was recorded only once. The rearrangement joins TRBV5-8 to TRBJ1-4, with TRBD1 as a possible D gene (5 bases). Looked up from germline, CDR1 is SGHTS and CDR2 is YDEGEE. The CDR3 loop spans 14 amino acids. Trimming removed 1 base at V and 7 bases at J, with 11 bases between. This CDR3 reads CASSLWTGGEKLFF. The DNA of the CDR3 is TGTGCCAGCAGCTTGTGGACCGGGGGTGAAAAACTGTTTTTT.

CDR3 nucleotides: TGTGCCACCAGTGAACCTGGCTCAGGGGATGGGGCCAACGTCCTGACTTTC. Its protein product is CATSEPGSGDGANVLTF. This rearrangement joins TRBV24-1 to TRBJ2-6; D is perhaps TRBD1 (6 bases). Trimming removed 4 bases from V and 3 bases from J, with 15 bases in between. This CDR3 is 17 amino acids long. Germline CDR1 KGHDR, CDR2 SFDVKD.

By sample fraction, this clone is medium-sized. The chain carries TRBV7-9 and TRBJ2-5, with D unclear. In germline, CDR1 is SEHNR, CDR2 FQNEAQ (reference sequence). This CDR3 contains 8 residues. Trimming removed 3 bases from V and 14 bases from J, with 4 bases in between. The CDR3 coding sequence is TGTGCCAGCAGCTTGATTTACTTC. It yields the protein CASSLIYF.

The chain carries TRBV6-5 and TRBJ2-1, with 7 nucleotides matching TRBD2. CDR1 is MNHEY and CDR2 is SVGAGI in the germline V gene. V lost 10 bases to trimming and J lost 1 base; unmatched junction nucleotides: 10. CDR3 length: 15 amino acids. The DNA of the CDR3 is TGTGCCAAACCTCCCGGGACTATATCCTACAATGAGCAGTTCTTC. Translating gives CAKPPGTISYNEQFF.

V usage is TRBV5-4 and J usage is TRBJ1-2, with 7 bases aligning to TRBD1. The junction had 6 bases not matched to a gene; V was cut back by 2 bases and J by 5 bases. From germline, CDR1 is SGHNT and CDR2 YYREEE (reference sequence). CDR3 length equals 14 residues. The CDR3 bases are TGTGCCAGCAGCTTTACAGGGGTACAATATGGCTACACCTTC. Translated: CASSFTGVQYGYTF.

The chain carries TRBV2 and TRBJ1-2, with D maybe TRBD1 (6 bases). V dropped 6 bases and J dropped 4 bases, with 15 bases sitting between them. CDR3 size: 14 residues. Germline V lookup: CDR1 SNHLY, CDR2 FYNNEI. This CDR3 is CASSARDTVYGYTF. Here the CDR3 DNA reads TGTGCCAGCAGCGCTAGGGACACAGTCTATGGCTACACCTTC.

The rearrangement links TRBV7-2 to TRBJ2-7, with D tentatively TRBD2 (6 bases). This CDR3 is 14 amino acids long. V lost 4 bases to trimming and J lost 7 bases, with 17 bases between them. The germline CDR1 and CDR2 sequences are SGHTA and FQGNSA. In DNA form, the CDR3 reads TGTGCCAGCAGCTGGTCCGGGAGCACGGGGGAGCAGTACTTC. Translation: CASSWSGSTGEQYF.